This TCR beta chain was retrieved from a study of CD8+CD57+ T cells in acquired aplastic anemia. In the study overall: The mean DNA yield obtained from sorted CD4+ and CD8+ cells came to roughly 3.4 ug. Findings and limits, study-wide: Shared by patients and controls, fewer than 30 CD8+ CDR3s were abundant in patients. No significant patient-versus-control difference appeared in CD8+ Simpson's diversity.

The V gene's germline CDR1 is LNHDA and CDR2 SQIVND (reference sequence). Trimming took off 5 bases at V and 4 bases at J, with 15 bases between the two ends. There are 15 residues in the CDR3. Only patients with CD8+CD57+ cell expansion on flow cytometry were chosen for sequencing. Each patient had severe acquired aplastic anemia. In its sample, this clonotype was seen many times. What it binds is not known. Both TCR beta VDJ combination and CDR3 sequence profiling were carried out. Genomic DNA was the template for this profiling. Via MiXCR, TCRdb re-called the reads, giving one row per CDR3 protein. Of 450,000 to 600,000 distinct CDR3 sequences listed, around 33% are singletons.

The TCR sequence derives from a human donor with aplastic anemia. The sample taken for sequencing was sorted CD4+, CD8+, or CD8+CD57+ T cells (not recorded which) from PBMCs. V usage is TRBV19 and J usage is TRBJ1-5; D ambiguous. This CDR3 is CASSGFRGFNQPQHF. CDR3 DNA: TGTGCCAGTAGTGGGTTCCGGGGTTTTAATCAGCCCCAGCATTTT. The whole variable domain, remainder taken from reference TRBV19 and TRBJ1-5, is DGGITQSPKYLFRKEGQNVTLSCEQNLNHDAMYWYRQDPGQGLRLIYYSQIVNDFQKGDIAEGYSVSREKKESFPLTVTSAQKNPTAFYLCASSGFRGFNQPQHFGDGTRLSIL.